The clone carrying this TCR beta chain was seen many times. Its antigen is unidentified. Within the library, unique molecular identifiers were attached to each individual cDNA molecule. Per the original data handling: Sample TCR counts, which ranged from 23,224 to 690,600, had a median of approximately 100,000. TCRdb processed the RACE reads anew with MiXCR; each CDR3 protein has one entry. The V and J calls shown here were made by TCRdb, not taken from the authors' results. This table has a few hundred thousand distinct CDR3 sequences, roughly 8% appearing once. This sample is drawn from a study of human T cells and chemical hapten exposure. Study-wide points: With alopecia, donors may have immune responses unlike healthy people's.

The germline V gene encodes CDR1 SGHTA and CDR2 FQGNSA. This CDR3 has 15 residues. V dropped 3 bases and J dropped 4 bases, with 15 bases sitting between them. Specified time point: pre-sensitization, week 0. The treatment is: therapeutic diphenylcyclopropenone sensitization with weekly scalp DPC. Patients had alopecia, were aged 18 to 70, and were not pregnant. The chain combines TRBV7-2 with TRBJ2-5; weak D call: TRBD1 (7 bases). The TCR comes from a man between 18 and 35 years old with alopecia areata. Some clones in this sample may be carry-over from other donors' samples. The sequencing here drew on whole blood, taken in connection with sensitization to the hapten diphenylcyclopropenone (DPC). For the CDR3, the DNA is TGTGCCAGCAGCTTTCCAGGGGGAGGCGGAGAGACCCAGTACTTC. Translated, it gives CASSFPGGGGETQYF. Full variable domain (outside the CDR3, taken from reference TRBV7-2 and TRBJ2-5): GAGVSQSPSNKVTEKGKDVELRCDPISGHTALYWYRQSLGQGLEFLIYFQGNSAPDKSGLPSDRFSAERTGGSVSTLTIQRTQQEDSAVYLCASSFPGGGGETQYFGPGTRLLVL.